Sequencing of this TCR beta chain was carried out in a study of cytomegalovirus exposure and HLA in healthy donors. Overall study results and limits: Analysis performed later found 16,951 TCR beta sequences associated with HLA alleles at 0.05 false discovery rate.

In the case of this clone: Its antigen remains unknown.

The PCR made use of 60 Vbeta and 13 Jbeta primers. Some clones are missing from TCRdb's copy, which holds only in-frame ones; the method was immunoSEQ multiplex PCR. This table holds 75,000 to 100,000 clones, about four fifths found once. V shed 1 base, J shed 3 bases, and the junction held 5 bases outside the gene matches. This CDR3 spans 15 amino acids. The germline V gene encodes CDR1 LGHNA and CDR2 YNFKEQ. This TCR was sampled from a female donor in good health and CMV-seropositive. V and J are TRBV4-2 and TRBJ2-7, with TRBD1 identical over 8 bases. The sequenced material came from PBMCs. The CDR3: CASSQASGTGYEQYF. For the CDR3, the DNA is TGTGCCAGCAGCCAAGCCTCCGGGACAGGCTACGAGCAGTACTTC.